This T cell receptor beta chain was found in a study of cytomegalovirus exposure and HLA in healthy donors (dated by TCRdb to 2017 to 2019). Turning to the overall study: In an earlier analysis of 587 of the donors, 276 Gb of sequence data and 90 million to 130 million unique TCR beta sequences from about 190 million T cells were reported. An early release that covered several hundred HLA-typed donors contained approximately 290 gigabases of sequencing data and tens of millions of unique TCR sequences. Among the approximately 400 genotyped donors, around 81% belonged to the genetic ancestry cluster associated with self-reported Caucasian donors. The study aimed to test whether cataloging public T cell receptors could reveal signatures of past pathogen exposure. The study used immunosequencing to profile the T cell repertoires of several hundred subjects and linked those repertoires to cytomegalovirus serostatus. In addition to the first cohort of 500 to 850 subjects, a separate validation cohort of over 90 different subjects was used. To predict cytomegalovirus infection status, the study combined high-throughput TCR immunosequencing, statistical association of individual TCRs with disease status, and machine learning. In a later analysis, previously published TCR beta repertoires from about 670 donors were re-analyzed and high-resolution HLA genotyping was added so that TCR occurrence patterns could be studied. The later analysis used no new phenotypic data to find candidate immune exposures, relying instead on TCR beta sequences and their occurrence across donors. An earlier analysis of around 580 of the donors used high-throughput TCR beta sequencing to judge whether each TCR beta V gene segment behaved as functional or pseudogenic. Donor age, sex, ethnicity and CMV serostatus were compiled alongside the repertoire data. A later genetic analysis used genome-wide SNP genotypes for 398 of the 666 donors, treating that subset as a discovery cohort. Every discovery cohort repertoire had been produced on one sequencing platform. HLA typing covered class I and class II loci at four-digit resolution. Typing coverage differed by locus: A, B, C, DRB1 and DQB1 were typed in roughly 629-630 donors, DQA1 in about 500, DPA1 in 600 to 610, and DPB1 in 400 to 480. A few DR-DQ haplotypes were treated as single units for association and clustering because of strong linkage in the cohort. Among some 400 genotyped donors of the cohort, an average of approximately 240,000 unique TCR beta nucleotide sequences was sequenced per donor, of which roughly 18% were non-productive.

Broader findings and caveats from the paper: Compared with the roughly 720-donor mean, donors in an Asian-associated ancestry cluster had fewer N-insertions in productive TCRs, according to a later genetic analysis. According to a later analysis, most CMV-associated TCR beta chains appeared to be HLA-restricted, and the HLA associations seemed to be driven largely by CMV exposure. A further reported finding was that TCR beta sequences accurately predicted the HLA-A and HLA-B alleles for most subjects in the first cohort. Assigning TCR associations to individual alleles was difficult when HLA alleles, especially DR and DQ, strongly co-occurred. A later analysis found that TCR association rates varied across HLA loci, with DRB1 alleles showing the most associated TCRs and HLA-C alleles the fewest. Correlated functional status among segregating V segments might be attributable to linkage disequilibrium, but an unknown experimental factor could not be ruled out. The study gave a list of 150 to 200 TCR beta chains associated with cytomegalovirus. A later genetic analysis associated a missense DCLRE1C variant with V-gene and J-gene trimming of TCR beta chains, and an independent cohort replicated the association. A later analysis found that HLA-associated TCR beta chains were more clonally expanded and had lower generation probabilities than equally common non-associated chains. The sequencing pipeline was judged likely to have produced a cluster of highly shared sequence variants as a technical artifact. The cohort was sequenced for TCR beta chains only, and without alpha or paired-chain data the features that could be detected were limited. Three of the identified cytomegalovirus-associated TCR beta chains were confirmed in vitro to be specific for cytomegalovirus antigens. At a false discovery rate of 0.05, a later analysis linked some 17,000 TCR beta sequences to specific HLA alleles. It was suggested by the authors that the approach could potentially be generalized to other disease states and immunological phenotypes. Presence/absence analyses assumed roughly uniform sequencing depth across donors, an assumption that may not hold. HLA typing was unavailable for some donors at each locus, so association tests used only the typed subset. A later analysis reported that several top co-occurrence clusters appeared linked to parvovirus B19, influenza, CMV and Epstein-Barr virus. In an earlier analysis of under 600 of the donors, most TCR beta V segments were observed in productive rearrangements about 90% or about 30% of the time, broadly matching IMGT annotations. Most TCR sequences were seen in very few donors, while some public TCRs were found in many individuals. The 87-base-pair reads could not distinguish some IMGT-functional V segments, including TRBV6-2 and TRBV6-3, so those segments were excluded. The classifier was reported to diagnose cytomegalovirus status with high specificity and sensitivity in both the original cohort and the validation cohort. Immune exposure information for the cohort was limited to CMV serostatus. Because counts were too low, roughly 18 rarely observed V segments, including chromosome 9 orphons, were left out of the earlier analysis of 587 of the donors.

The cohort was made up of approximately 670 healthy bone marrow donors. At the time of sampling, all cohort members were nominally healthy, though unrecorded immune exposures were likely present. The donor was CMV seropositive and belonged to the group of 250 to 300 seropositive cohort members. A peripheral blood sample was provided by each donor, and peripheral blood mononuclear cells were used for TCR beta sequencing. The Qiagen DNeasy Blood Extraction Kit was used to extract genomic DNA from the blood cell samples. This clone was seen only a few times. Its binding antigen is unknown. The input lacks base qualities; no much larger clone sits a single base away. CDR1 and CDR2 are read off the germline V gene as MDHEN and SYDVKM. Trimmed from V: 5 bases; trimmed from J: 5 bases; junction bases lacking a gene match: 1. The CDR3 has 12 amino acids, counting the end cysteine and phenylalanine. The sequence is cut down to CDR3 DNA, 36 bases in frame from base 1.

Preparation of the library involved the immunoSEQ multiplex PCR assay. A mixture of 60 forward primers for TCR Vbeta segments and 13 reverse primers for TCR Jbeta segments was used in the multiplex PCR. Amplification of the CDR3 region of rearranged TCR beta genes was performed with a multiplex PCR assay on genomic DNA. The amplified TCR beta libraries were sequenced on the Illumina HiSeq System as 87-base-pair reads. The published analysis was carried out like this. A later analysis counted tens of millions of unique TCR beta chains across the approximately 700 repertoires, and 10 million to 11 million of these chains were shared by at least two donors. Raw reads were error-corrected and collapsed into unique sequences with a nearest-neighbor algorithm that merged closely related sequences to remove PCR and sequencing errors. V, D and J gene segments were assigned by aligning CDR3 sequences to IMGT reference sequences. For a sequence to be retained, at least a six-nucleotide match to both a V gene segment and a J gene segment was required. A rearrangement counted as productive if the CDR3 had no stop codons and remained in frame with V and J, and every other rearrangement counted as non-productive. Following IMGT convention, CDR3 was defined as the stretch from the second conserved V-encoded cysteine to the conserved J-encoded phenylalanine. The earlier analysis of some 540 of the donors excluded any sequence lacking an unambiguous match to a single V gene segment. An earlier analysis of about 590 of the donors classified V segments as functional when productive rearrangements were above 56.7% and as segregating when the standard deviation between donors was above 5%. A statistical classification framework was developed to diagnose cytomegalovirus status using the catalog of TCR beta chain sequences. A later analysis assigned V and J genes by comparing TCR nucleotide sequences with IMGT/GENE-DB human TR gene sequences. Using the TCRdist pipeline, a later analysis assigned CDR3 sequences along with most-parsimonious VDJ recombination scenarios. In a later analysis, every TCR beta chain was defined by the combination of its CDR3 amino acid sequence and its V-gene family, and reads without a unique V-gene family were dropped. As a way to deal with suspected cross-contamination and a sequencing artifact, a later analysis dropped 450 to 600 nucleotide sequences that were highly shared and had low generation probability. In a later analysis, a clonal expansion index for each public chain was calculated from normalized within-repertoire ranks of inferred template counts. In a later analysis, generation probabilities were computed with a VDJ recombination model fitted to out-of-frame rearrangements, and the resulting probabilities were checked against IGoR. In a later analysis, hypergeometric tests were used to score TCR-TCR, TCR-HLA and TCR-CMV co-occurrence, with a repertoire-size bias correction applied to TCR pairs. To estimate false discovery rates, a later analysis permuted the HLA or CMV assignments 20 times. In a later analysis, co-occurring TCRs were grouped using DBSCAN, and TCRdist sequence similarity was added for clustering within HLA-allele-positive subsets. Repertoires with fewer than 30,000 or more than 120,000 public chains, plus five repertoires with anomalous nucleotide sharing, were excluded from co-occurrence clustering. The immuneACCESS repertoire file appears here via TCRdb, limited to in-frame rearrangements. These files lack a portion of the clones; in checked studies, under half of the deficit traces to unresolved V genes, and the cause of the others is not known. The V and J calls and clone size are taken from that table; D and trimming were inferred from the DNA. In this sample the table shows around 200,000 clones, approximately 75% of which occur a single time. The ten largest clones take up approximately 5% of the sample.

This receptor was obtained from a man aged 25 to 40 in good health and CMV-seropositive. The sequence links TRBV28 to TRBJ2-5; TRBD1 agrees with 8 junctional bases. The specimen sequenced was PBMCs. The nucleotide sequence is TGTGCCAGCAGTCGACAGGGGGAGACCCAGTACTTC. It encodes CASSRQGETQYF.